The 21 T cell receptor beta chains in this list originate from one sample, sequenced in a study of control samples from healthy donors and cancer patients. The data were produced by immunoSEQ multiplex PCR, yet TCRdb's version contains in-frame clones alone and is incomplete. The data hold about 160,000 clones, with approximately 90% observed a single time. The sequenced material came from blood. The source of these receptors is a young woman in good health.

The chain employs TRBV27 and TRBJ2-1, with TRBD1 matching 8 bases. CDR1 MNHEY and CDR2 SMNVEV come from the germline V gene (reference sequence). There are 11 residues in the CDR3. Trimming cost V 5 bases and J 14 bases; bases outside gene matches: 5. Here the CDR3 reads CASSGGTGEFF. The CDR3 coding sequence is TGTGCCAGCAGTGGGGGGACAGGAGAGTTCTTC.

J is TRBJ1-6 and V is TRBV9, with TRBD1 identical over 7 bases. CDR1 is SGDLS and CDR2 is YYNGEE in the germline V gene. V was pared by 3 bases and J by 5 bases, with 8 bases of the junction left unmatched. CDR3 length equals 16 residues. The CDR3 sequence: CASSDETGLDNSPLHF. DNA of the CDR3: TGTGCCAGCAGCGACGAGACAGGGTTGGATAATTCACCCCTCCACTTT.

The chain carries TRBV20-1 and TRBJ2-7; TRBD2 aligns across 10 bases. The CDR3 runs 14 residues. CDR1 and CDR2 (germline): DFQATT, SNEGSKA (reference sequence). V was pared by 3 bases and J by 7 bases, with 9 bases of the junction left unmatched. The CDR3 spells CSASVAGGTGEQYF. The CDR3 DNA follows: TGCAGTGCTAGTGTAGCGGGAGGAACGGGGGAGCAGTACTTC.

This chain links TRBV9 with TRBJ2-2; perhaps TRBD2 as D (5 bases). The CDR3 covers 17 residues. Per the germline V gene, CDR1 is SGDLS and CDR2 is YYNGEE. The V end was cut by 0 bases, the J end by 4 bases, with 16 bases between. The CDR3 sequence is CASSVARGQLATGELFF. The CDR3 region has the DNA TGTGCCAGCAGCGTAGCCCGCGGGCAGCTCGCCACCGGGGAGCTGTTTTTT.

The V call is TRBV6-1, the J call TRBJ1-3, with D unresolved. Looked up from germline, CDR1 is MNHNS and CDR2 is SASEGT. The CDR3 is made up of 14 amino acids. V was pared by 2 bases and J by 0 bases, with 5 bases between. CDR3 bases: TGTGCCAGCAGTGAAAGATCCTCTGGAAACACCATATATTTT. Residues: CASSERSSGNTIYF.

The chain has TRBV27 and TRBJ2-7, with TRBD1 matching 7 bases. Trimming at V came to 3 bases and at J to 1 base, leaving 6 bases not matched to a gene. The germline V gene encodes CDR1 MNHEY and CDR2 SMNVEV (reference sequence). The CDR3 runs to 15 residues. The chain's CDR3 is CASSFVTGVSYEQYF. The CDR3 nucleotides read TGTGCCAGCAGTTTCGTAACAGGGGTATCCTACGAGCAGTACTTC.

For the CDR3, the DNA is TGTGCCAGCAGCTTTGGGGGAGTAGTCTACGAGCAGTACTTC. Its protein product is CASSFGGVVYEQYF. The chain joins TRBV11-1 to TRBJ2-7; D is possibly TRBD1 or TRBD2 (5 bases each). Germline V gene sequence: CDR1 SGHAT, CDR2 FQDESV (reference sequence). CDR3 size: 14 residues. Trimming shortened V by 3 bases and J by 3 bases, and 12 bases separated the two germline ends.

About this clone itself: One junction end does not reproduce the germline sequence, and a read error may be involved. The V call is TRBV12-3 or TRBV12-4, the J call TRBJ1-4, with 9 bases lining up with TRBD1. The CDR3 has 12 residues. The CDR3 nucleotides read TGTGCCAGCAGTGGCAATTACCGGGACAGGGATTTT. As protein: CASSGNYRDRDF.

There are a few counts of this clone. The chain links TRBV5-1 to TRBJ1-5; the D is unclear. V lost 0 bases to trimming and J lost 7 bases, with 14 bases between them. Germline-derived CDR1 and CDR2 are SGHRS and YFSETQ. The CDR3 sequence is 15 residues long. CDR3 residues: CASSLAGQVTQPQHF. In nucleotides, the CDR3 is TGCGCCAGCAGCTTGGCCGGGCAGGTCACCCAGCCCCAGCATTTT.

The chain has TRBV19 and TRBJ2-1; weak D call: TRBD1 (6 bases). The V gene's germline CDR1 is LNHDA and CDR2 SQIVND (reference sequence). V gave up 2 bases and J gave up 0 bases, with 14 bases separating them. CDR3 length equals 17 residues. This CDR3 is CASSISSGAPSYNEQFF. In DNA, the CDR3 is TGTGCCAGTAGTATAAGTTCAGGGGCCCCCTCCTACAATGAGCAGTTCTTC.

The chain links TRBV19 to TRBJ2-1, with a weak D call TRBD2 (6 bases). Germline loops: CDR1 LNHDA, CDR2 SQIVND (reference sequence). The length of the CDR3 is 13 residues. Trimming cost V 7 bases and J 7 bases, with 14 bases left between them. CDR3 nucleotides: TGTGCCAGTATGGCGGGGAGGAGGAATGAGCAGTTCTTC. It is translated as CASMAGRRNEQFF.

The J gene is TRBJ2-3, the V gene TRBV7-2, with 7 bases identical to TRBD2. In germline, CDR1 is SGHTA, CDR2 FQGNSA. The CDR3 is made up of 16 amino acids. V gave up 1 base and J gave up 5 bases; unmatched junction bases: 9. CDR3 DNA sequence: TGTGCCAGCAGCTTAGAGGCGGGAGCCCAAGGAGATACGCAGTATTTT. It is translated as CASSLEAGAQGDTQYF.

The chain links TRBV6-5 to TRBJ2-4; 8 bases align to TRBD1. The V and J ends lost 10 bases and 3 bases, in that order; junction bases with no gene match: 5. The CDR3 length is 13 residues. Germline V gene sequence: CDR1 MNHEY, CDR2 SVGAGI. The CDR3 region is CATGQGLKNIQYF. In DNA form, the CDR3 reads TGTGCCACCGGACAGGGACTCAAAAACATTCAGTACTTC.

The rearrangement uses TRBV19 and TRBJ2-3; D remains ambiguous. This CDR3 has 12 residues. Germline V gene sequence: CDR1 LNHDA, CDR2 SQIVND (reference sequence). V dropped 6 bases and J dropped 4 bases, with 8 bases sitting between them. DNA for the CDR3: TGTGCCAGTAGCGACTTTCCAGATACGCAGTATTTT. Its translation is CASSDFPDTQYF. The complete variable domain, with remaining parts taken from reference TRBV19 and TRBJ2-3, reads DGGITQSPKYLFRKEGQNVTLSCEQNLNHDAMYWYRQDPGQGLRLIYYSQIVNDFQKGDIAEGYSVSREKKESFPLTVTSAQKNPTAFYLCASSDFPDTQYFGPGTRLTVL.

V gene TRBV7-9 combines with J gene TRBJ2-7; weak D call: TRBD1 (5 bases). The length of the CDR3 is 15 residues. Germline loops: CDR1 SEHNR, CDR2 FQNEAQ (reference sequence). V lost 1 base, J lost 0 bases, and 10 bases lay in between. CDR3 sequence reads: CASSLGGGSSYEQYF. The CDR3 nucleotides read TGTGCCAGCAGCTTAGGGGGCGGATCCTCCTACGAGCAGTACTTC. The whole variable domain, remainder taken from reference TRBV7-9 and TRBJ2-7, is DTGVSQNPRHKITKRGQNVTFRCDPISEHNRLYWYRQTLGQGPEFLTYFQNEAQLEKSRLLSDRFSAERPKGSFSTLEIQRTEQGDSAMYLCASSLGGGSSYEQYFGPGTRLTVT.

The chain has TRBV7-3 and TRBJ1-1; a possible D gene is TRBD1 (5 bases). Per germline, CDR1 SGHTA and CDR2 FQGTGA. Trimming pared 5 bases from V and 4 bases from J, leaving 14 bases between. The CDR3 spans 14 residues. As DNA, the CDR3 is TGTGCCAGCAGCCCATCGGGGGGGGGCACTGAAGCTTTCTTT. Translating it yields CASSPSGGGTEAFF.

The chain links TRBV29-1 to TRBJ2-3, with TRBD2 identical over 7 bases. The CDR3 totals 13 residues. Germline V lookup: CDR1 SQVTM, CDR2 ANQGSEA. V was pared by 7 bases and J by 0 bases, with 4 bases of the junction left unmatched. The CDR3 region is CSALAASTDTQYF. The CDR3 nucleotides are TGCAGCGCGCTAGCGGCTAGCACAGATACGCAGTATTTT.

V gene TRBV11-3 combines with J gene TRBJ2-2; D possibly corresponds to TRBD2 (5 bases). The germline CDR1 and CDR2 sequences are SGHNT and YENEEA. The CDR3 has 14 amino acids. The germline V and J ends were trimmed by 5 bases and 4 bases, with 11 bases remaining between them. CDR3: CASSRETGTGELFF. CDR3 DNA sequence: TGTGCCAGCAGCAGGGAGACGGGCACCGGGGAGCTGTTTTTT. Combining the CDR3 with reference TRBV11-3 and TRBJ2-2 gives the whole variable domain EAGVVQSPRYKIIEKKQPVAFWCNPISGHNTLYWYLQNLGQGPELLIRYENEEAVDDSQLPKDRFSAERLKGVDSTLKIQPAELGDSAVYLCASSRETGTGELFFGEGSRLTVL.

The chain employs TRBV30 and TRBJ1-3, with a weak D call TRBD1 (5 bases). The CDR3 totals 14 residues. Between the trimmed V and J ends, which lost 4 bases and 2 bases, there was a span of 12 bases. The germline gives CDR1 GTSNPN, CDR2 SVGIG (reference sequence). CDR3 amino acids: CAWMWAGTGNTIYF. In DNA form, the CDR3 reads TGTGCCTGGATGTGGGCAGGGACTGGAAACACCATATATTTT.

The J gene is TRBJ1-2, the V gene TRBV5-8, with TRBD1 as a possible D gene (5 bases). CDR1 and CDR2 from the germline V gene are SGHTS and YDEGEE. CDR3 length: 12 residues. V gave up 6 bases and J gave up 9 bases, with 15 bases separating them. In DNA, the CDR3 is TGTGCCAGCACCTGGGGGGGTTTAAGCTACACCTTC. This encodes CASTWGGLSYTF.

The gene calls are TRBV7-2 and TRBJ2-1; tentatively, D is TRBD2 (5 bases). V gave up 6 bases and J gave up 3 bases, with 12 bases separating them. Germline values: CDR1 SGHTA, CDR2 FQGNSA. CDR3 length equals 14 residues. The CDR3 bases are TGTGCCAGCAGACCAGAACGGGGCTACAATGAGCAGTTCTTC. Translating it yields CASRPERGYNEQFF.